These 11 T cell receptor beta chains were sequenced from one sample in a study of blood T cell repertoires in COVID-19. Sequencing used immunoSEQ multiplex PCR; TCRdb keeps in-frame clones, though not all of them. The data hold about 220,000 clones, with approximately 86% observed a single time. Source material: PBMCs or T cells enriched from blood (not recorded which). The receptors were gathered from a woman younger than 45 with acute COVID-19.

This chain joins TRBV3-1 (or the pseudogene TRBV3-2) and TRBJ2-1; 10 bases match TRBD2. CDR3 size: 18 residues. CDR1 and CDR2 (germline): LGHDT, YNNKEL (reference sequence). Germline trimming cut 4 bases from V and 1 base from J; bases unmatched to any gene: 10. The CDR3 loop is CASSPGLAGALSYNEQFF. The CDR3, as DNA: TGTGCCAGCAGCCCCGGGCTAGCGGGGGCCCTTTCCTACAATGAGCAGTTCTTC.

The chain recombines TRBV7-9 with TRBJ2-7, with TRBD2 identical over 11 bases. The CDR3 sequence is 17 residues long. Trimming cost V 5 bases and J 2 bases; bases outside gene matches: 11. The germline V gene encodes CDR1 SEHNR and CDR2 FQNEAQ (reference sequence). The CDR3 loop is CASSTGLAVGPTYEQYF. The CDR3 DNA is TGTGCCAGCAGCACGGGACTAGCGGTAGGGCCCACCTACGAGCAGTACTTC.

This clone appeared once. This chain links TRBV6-4 with TRBJ2-1, with a tentative D call TRBD2 (6 bases). The ends were cut back, 5 bases at V and 10 bases at J, with 18 bases in the middle. This CDR3 has 14 amino acids. Germline CDR1 MRHNA, CDR2 SNTAGT. CDR3 sequence (DNA): TGTGCCAGCAGTAGCCAGGCCGACCGGGGGGAGCAGTTCTTC. Its protein product is CASSSQADRGEQFF.

The rearrangement uses TRBV5-6 and TRBJ2-3, with D unresolved. V lost 1 base to trimming and J lost 2 bases, with 8 bases between them. This CDR3 is 14 amino acids long. CDR1 is SGHDT and CDR2 is YYEEEE in the germline V gene. The CDR3 region is CASSLIQFTDTQYF. CDR3 DNA: TGTGCCAGCAGCTTGATCCAGTTCACAGATACGCAGTATTTT.

This clone showed up just once. This chain connects TRBV19 to TRBJ1-1; perhaps TRBD1 as D (5 bases). The V end was cut by 2 bases, the J end by 1 base, with 11 bases between. This CDR3 region has 15 residues. CDR1 LNHDA and CDR2 SQIVND come from the germline V gene (reference sequence). This CDR3 is CASSIPDGQNTEAFF. CDR3 DNA: TGTGCCAGTAGTATACCCGACGGACAGAACACTGAAGCTTTCTTT.

The rearrangement joins TRBV19 to TRBJ2-2; 7 nucleotides match TRBD1. The germline CDR1 and CDR2 sequences are LNHDA and SQIVND (reference sequence). The CDR3 has 17 residues. V shed 6 bases, J shed 3 bases, and the junction held 13 bases outside the gene matches. CDR3 in amino acids: CASRNPEGAWDTGELFF. The DNA for the CDR3 is TGTGCCAGTAGGAATCCTGAGGGGGCTTGGGACACCGGGGAGCTGTTTTTT.

The V gene is TRBV18, the J gene TRBJ1-2, with 7 bases aligning to TRBD1. After removal of 3 bases from V and 6 bases from J, the junction contained 7 bases not matched to a gene. The CDR3 contains 14 residues. Germline CDR1 KGHSH, CDR2 LQKENI. The CDR3 sequence is CASSPDREFHGYTF. The CDR3 DNA sequence: TGTGCCAGCTCACCTGACAGGGAGTTCCATGGCTACACCTTC.

The chain couples TRBV5-1 to TRBJ2-3, with TRBD1 matching 11 bases. The CDR3 runs 18 residues. V lost 3 bases to trimming and J lost 4 bases; unmatched junction nucleotides: 13. The germline V gene has CDR1 SGHRS and CDR2 YFSETQ. The CDR3, as DNA: TGCGCCAGCAGCTCCGGGACAGGGGGGAGTCTAGGCTCAGATACGCAGTATTTT. This encodes CASSSGTGGSLGSDTQYF.

The table lists this clone with a few counts. This chain connects TRBV6-5 to TRBJ1-2; unclear D gene. Germline V gives CDR1 MNHEY, CDR2 SVGAGI. V shed 0 bases and J shed 8 bases, with 10 bases lying between them. The CDR3 length is 13 residues. This CDR3 reads CASSYSRTGGYTF. The DNA of the CDR3 is TGTGCCAGCAGTTACTCCCGGACTGGCGGCTACACCTTC.

This clone came up once. The genes are TRBV11-2 and TRBJ1-4; D is undetermined. The CDR3 runs to 15 residues. CDR1 is SGHAT and CDR2 is FQNNGV in the germline V gene. The V end was cut by 5 bases, the J end by 0 bases, with 10 bases between. The CDR3 loop reads CASSTYSSTNEKLFF. CDR3 DNA sequence: TGTGCCAGCAGCACATACAGCTCAACTAATGAAAAACTGTTTTTT.

The rearrangement links TRBV14 to TRBJ2-1, with a weak D call TRBD2 (7 bases). Germline V gene lookup returns CDR1 SGHDN and CDR2 FVKESK. This CDR3 comprises 13 residues. V was shortened by 8 bases and J by 8 bases, with 16 bases between the two germline ends. The CDR3 sequence: CASGGATLDEQFF. In nucleotides, the CDR3 is TGTGCCAGCGGGGGGGCAACACTCGATGAGCAGTTCTTC. The full variable domain, with the rest looked up from reference TRBV14 and TRBJ2-1, is EAGVTQFPSHSVIEKGQTVTLRCDPISGHDNLYWYRRVMGKEIKFLLHFVKESKQDESGMPNNRFLAERTGGTYSTLKVQPAELEDSGVYFCASGGATLDEQFFGPGTRLTVL.